Listed here is a single T cell receptor beta chain. The antigen remains unidentified. The CDR3 has 16 residues. Looked up from germline, CDR1 is SQVTM and CDR2 is ANQGSEA. The data were obtained in a study of T cell clonotyping in hematopoietic cell transplantation. Sequencing was performed with immunoSEQ multiplex PCR; in TCRdb, only in-frame clones are kept and a portion is missing. The table shows 8,500 to 14,000 clones, with nearly 90% occurring only once. Findings and caveats of the study: Broader posttransplant TCR repertoire diversity was predicted by graft donor and pretransplant recipient Inverse Simpson Index values.

This sequence originates from a female patient in her 60s who had an allogeneic stem cell transplant from an unrelated donor, so the T cells may come from the graft donor. Some clones in this sample may be carry-over from other donors' samples. The chain carries TRBV29-1 and TRBJ2-1; the D is unclear. The sample in question was PBMCs, obtained 100 days after allogeneic stem cell transplant. The CDR3 region has the DNA TGCGTCGTTTCGGCGACACAGAGTGTTTCCTACAATGAGCAGTTCTTC. It yields the protein CVVSATQSVSYNEQFF.